Each of the 16 T cell receptor beta chains below was sequenced from the same sample in a study of T-cell memory formation after mild COVID-19. TCRdb recomputed calls from the 5' RACE reads with MiXCR, one row per CDR3 protein. The sample contains around 510,000 distinct CDR3 sequences, roughly 21% of which appear only once. The specimen sequenced was PBMCs or a T cell subset sorted from them (not recorded which). The receptors were gathered from an adult woman who had mild COVID-19 (a few samples of this study predate the infection). Cell type and time point are not known.

This clonotype was counted a few times. This chain links TRBV9 with TRBJ2-3, with TRBD2 matching over 9 bases. V lost 0 bases and J lost 1; bases outside the gene matches: 12. Per germline, CDR1 SGDLS and CDR2 YYNGEE. The CDR3 is 19 residues long. The CDR3 nucleotides are TGTGCCAGCAGCGTAGATCTTGGGGTAGCGGGGGCGGGCACAGATACGCAGTATTTT. Its translation: CASSVDLGVAGAGTDTQYF.

The chain recombines TRBV6-2 or TRBV6-3 with TRBJ1-2; no definite D call. The CDR3 contains 13 residues. Germline V lookup: CDR1 MNHEY, CDR2 SVGEGT. Trimming cost V 0 bases and J 6 bases, with 8 bases left between them. The CDR3 sequence: CASSYSIDNGYTF. The CDR3 DNA follows: TGTGCCAGCAGTTACTCTATTGATAATGGCTACACCTTC.

This chain links TRBV5-1 with TRBJ2-7; D tentatively reads TRBD1 or TRBD2 (6 bases each). Germline values: CDR1 SGHRS, CDR2 YFSETQ. This CDR3 is built from 14 residues. Trimming removed 2 bases from V and 5 bases from J, with 14 bases in between. CDR3 region: CASSFETGRNEQYF. The CDR3 nucleotides are TGCGCCAGCAGCTTCGAAACAGGGAGGAACGAGCAGTACTTC.

V is TRBV4-3 and J is TRBJ1-1, with D unresolved. There are 17 residues in the CDR3. The germline V and J ends were trimmed by 0 bases and 1 base, with 15 bases remaining between them. The germline gives CDR1 LGHNA, CDR2 YSLEER. CDR3 in DNA: TGCGCCAGCAGCCAAGATTTGGGCCGCCTGGGGAACACTGAAGCTTTCTTT. Protein: CASSQDLGRLGNTEAFF.

This rearrangement joins TRBV12-3 or TRBV12-4 to TRBJ2-4; 7 nucleotides line up with TRBD2. This CDR3 contains 15 residues. Germline trimming cut 3 bases from V and 1 base from J; bases unmatched to any gene: 3. The CDR3 loop is CASSLAGAAKNIQYF. The CDR3 DNA is TGTGCCAGCAGTTTGGCGGGAGCGGCCAAAAACATTCAGTACTTC.

The chain recombines TRBV20-1 with TRBJ1-2; D remains unclear. V lost 0 bases, J lost 2 bases, and 7 bases lay in between. Germline V lookup: CDR1 DFQATT, CDR2 SNEGSKA (reference sequence). The CDR3 consists of 13 residues. CDR3 DNA sequence: TGCAGTGCTAGAGAAGGCACAAACTATGGCTACACCTTC. Its protein product is CSAREGTNYGYTF.

This clonotype was recorded at least ten times. V and J are TRBV25-1 and TRBJ2-3; D is perhaps TRBD1 or TRBD2 (5 bases each). Germline CDR1 is MGHDK and CDR2 is SYGVNS. CDR3 length: 16 amino acids. Trimming pared 5 bases from V and 0 bases from J, leaving 15 bases between. This chain's CDR3 is CASSPHVGESTDTQYF. The DNA of the CDR3 is TGTGCCAGCAGTCCCCATGTGGGGGAAAGCACAGATACGCAGTATTTT.

The chain employs TRBV6-2 or TRBV6-3 and TRBJ2-7, with D tentatively TRBD2 (6 bases). CDR3 length: 14 residues. The ends were cut back, 1 base at V and 0 bases at J, with 7 bases in the middle. Germline V gives CDR1 MNHEY, CDR2 SVGEGT. The CDR3 is CASSYWDFSYEQYF. The CDR3 DNA follows: TGTGCCAGCAGTTACTGGGACTTCTCCTACGAGCAGTACTTC.

The gene calls are TRBV12-3 or TRBV12-4 and TRBJ1-4, with 7 bases matching TRBD1. The CDR3 consists of 14 residues. The V gene end was trimmed by 3 bases and the J gene end by 7 bases; junction bases not matched to a gene: 5. DNA for the CDR3: TGTGCCAGCAGTTTGGGACAGTCCTTTGAAAAACTGTTTTTT. Protein: CASSLGQSFEKLFF.

This clonotype was seen a few times. The rearrangement uses TRBV29-1 and TRBJ1-2, with 7 bases identical to TRBD1. The germline CDR1 and CDR2 sequences are SQVTM and ANQGSEA. V shed 6 bases and J 3 bases; nucleotides not matched to a gene: 4. The CDR3 consists of 12 residues. The CDR3 is CSVVQGDYGYTF. CDR3 DNA sequence: TGCAGCGTGGTTCAGGGGGACTATGGCTACACCTTC. Combining the CDR3 with reference TRBV29-1 and TRBJ1-2 gives the whole variable domain SAVISQKPSRDICQRGTSLTIQCQVDSQVTMMFWYRQQPGQSLTLIATANQGSEATYESGFVIDKFPISRPNLTFSTLTVSNMSPEDSSIYLCSVVQGDYGYTFGSGTRLTVV.

This clonotype was seen a few times. This chain links TRBV5-1 with TRBJ1-2, with 7 bases lining up with TRBD1. The CDR3 length is 14 residues. The germline V gene has CDR1 SGHRS and CDR2 YFSETQ. After removal of 1 base from V and 3 bases from J, the junction contained 3 bases not matched to a gene. In DNA, the CDR3 is TGCGCCAGCAGCTTGCAGGGGGATTACTATGGCTACACCTTC. Translated: CASSLQGDYYGYTF.

The chain employs TRBV7-6 and TRBJ2-5; 7 nucleotides align to TRBD2. V shed 5 bases, J shed 5 bases, and the junction held 17 bases outside the gene matches. The length of the CDR3 is 17 residues. Germline V gives CDR1 SGHVS, CDR2 FNYEAQ. CDR3 residues: CASSLPYRGGNRETQYF. The CDR3 nucleotides read TGTGCCAGCAGCCTGCCGTATCGCGGGGGAAACCGGGAGACCCAGTACTTC.

The chain is built from TRBV11-2 and TRBJ2-3, with TRBD2 matching over 9 bases. CDR1 is SGHAT, CDR2 FQNNGV, per germline. V lost 1 base to trimming and J lost 4 bases; unmatched junction nucleotides: 9. This CDR3 comprises 17 residues. The CDR3 sequence is CASSLGISGSGSDTQYF. CDR3 in DNA: TGTGCCAGCAGCTTAGGGATTAGCGGGAGTGGATCAGATACGCAGTATTTT.

The V gene is TRBV3-1, the J gene TRBJ2-7; 10 nucleotides agree with TRBD2. The CDR3 is 16 residues long. The germline V gene encodes CDR1 LGHDT and CDR2 YNNKEL (reference sequence). V was clipped by 0 bases and J by 2 bases; unmatched bases: 4. The CDR3 region is CASSQDVLAGAYEQYF. The CDR3 DNA sequence: TGTGCCAGCAGCCAAGATGTGCTAGCGGGAGCCTACGAGCAGTACTTC.

CDR3 sequence: CASSYYRDPNQETQYF. Written as DNA, the CDR3 is TGTGCCAGCAGCTATTATCGGGACCCAAACCAAGAGACCCAGTACTTC. The chain recombines TRBV11-2 with TRBJ2-5, with D perhaps matching TRBD1 or TRBD2 (5 bases each). Germline-derived CDR1 and CDR2 are SGHAT and FQNNGV. The V end lost 4 bases, the J end lost 0 bases, and 15 bases lay between the germline ends. CDR3 length equals 16 residues. Complete variable domain (other parts from reference TRBV11-2 and TRBJ2-5): EAGVAQSPRYKIIEKRQSVAFWCNPISGHATLYWYQQILGQGPKLLIQFQNNGVVDDSQLPKDRFSAERLKGVDSTLKIQPAKLEDSAVYLCASSYYRDPNQETQYFGPGTRLLVL.

This sequence joins TRBV20-1 and TRBJ1-1; a possible D gene is TRBD1 (5 bases). The V gene lost 6 bases and the J gene lost 3 bases, with 11 bases spanning the gap. There are 12 residues in the CDR3. Germline V gene data show CDR1 as DFQATT and CDR2 as SNEGSKA (reference sequence). The CDR3 is CSAPTGYTEAFF. The CDR3 DNA sequence: TGCAGTGCGCCTACAGGTTACACTGAAGCTTTCTTT.